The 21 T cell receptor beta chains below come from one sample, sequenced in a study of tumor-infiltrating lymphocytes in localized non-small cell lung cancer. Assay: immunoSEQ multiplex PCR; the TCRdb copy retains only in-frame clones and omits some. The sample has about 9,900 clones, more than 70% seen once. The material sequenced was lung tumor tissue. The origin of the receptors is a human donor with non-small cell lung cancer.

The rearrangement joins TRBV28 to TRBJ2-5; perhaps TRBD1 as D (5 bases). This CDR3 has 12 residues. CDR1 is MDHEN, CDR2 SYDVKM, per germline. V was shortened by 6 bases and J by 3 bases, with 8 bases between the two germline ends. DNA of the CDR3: TGTGCCAGCAGAGCAGGGAAAGAGACCCAGTACTTC. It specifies CASRAGKETQYF.

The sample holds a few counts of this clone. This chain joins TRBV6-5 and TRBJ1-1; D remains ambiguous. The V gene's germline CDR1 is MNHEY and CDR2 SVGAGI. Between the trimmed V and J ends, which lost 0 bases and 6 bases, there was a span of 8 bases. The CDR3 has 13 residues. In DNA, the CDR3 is TGTGCCAGCAGTTACTCGACTGGGGCTGAAGCTTTCTTT. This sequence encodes CASSYSTGAEAFF.

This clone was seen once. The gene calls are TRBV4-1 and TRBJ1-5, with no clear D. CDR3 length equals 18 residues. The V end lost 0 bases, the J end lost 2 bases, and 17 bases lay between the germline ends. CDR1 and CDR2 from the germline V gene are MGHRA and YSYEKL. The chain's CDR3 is CASSQDPQEFYGNQPQHF. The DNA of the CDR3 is TGCGCCAGCAGCCAAGATCCTCAGGAGTTTTATGGCAATCAGCCCCAGCATTTT.

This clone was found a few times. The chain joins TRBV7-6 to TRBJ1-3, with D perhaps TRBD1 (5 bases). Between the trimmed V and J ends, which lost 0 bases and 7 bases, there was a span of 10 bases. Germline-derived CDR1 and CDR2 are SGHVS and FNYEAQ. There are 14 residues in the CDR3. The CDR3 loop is CASSLAHGTNTIYF. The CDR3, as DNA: TGTGCCAGCAGCTTAGCGCACGGGACCAACACCATATATTTT. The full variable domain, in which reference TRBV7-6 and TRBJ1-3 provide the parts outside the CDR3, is GAGVSQSPRYKVTKRGQDVALRCDPISGHVSLYWYRQALGQGPEFLTYFNYEAQQDKSGLPNDRFSAERPEGSISTLTIQRTEQRDSAMYRCASSLAHGTNTIYFGEGSWLTVV.

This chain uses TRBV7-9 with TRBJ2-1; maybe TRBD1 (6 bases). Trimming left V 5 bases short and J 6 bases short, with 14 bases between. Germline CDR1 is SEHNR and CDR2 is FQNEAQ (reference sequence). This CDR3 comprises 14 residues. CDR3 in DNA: TGTGCCAGCAGCACTGACAGGAACACCAATGAGCAGTTCTTC. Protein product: CASSTDRNTNEQFF. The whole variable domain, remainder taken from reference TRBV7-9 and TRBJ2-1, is DTGVSQNPRHKITKRGQNVTFRCDPISEHNRLYWYRQTLGQGPEFLTYFQNEAQLEKSRLLSDRFSAERPKGSFSTLEIQRTEQGDSAMYLCASSTDRNTNEQFFGPGTRLTVL.

Here the CDR3 reads CASSPDRVFGTQYF. In DNA form, the CDR3 reads TGCGCCAGCAGTCCCGACAGGGTCTTTGGGACCCAGTACTTC. The V call is TRBV5-1, the J call TRBJ2-5, with 7 bases lining up with TRBD1. The J segment lost 7 bases and the V segment lost 5 bases, leaving 11 bases of the junction unmatched. CDR3 length: 14 residues. CDR1 is SGHRS, CDR2 YFSETQ, per germline. Complete variable domain (other parts from reference TRBV5-1 and TRBJ2-5): KAGVTQTPRYLIKTRGQQVTLSCSPISGHRSVSWYQQTPGQGLQFLFEYFSETQRNKGNFPGRFSGRQFSNSRSEMNVSTLELGDSALYLCASSPDRVFGTQYFGPGTRLLVL.

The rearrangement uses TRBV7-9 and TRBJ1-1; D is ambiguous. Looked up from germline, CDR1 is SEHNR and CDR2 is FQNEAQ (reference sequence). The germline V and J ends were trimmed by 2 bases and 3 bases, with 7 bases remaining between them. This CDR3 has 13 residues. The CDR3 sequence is CASSLSYYTEAFF. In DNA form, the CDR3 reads TGTGCCAGCAGCTTAAGTTACTACACTGAAGCTTTCTTT.

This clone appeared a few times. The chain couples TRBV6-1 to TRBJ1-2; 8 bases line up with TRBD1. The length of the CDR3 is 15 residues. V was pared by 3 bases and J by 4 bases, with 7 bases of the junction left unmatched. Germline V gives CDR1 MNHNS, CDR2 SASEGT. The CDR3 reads CASSEAGTGGYGYTF. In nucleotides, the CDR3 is TGTGCCAGCAGTGAGGCAGGTACAGGGGGCTATGGCTACACCTTC.

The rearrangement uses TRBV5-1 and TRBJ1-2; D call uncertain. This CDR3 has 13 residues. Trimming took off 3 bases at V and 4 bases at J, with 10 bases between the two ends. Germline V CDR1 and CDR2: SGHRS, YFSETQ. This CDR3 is CASSSSVTYGYTF. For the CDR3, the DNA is TGCGCCAGCAGCTCCTCAGTAACCTATGGCTACACCTTC. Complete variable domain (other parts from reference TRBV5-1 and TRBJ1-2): KAGVTQTPRYLIKTRGQQVTLSCSPISGHRSVSWYQQTPGQGLQFLFEYFSETQRNKGNFPGRFSGRQFSNSRSEMNVSTLELGDSALYLCASSSSVTYGYTFGSGTRLTVV.

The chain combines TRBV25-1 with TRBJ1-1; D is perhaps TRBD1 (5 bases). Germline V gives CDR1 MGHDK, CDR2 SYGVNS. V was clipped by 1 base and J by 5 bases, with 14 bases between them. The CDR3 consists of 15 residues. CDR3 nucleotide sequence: TGTGCCAGCAGTGAATCCGGCGGGGGTATGACTGAAGCTTTCTTT. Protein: CASSESGGGMTEAFF.

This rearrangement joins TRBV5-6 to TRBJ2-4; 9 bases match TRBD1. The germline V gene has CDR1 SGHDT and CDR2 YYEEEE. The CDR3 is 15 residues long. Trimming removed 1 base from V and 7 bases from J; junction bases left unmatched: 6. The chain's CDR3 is CASSLFGTGFNIQYF. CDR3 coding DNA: TGTGCCAGCAGCTTGTTTGGGACAGGGTTCAACATTCAGTACTTC.

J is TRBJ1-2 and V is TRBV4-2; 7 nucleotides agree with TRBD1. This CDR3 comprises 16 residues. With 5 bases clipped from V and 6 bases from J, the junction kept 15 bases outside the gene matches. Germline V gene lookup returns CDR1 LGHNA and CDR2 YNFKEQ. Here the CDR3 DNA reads TGTGCCAGCAGCTGGGTGACAGGGACAGAAGACGATGGCTACACCTTC. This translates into CASSWVTGTEDDGYTF.

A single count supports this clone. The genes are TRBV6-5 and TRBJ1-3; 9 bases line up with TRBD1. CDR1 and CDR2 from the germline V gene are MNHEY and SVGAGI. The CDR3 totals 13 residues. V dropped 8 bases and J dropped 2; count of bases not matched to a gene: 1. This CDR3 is CASGQGTGNTIYF. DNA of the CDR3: TGTGCCAGCGGACAGGGGACTGGAAACACCATATATTTT.

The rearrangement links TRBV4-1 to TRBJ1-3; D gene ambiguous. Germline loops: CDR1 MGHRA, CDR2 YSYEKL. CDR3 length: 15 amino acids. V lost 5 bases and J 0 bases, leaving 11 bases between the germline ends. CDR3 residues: CASSWTESSGNTIYF. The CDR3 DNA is TGCGCCAGCAGCTGGACCGAAAGCTCTGGAAACACCATATATTTT.

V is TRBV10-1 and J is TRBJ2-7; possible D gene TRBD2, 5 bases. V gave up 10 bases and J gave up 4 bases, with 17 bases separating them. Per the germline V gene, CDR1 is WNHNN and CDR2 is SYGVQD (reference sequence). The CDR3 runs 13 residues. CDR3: CATPSPGKYEQYF. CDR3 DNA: TGCGCCACCCCGTCGCCGGGGAAATACGAGCAGTACTTC.

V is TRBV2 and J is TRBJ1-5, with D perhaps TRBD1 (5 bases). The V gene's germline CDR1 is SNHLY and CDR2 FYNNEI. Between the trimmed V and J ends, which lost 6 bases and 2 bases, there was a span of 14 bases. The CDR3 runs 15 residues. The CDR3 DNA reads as TGTGCCAGCAGGGGGGGATCTCGAGGCAATCAGCCCCAGCATTTT. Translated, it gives CASRGGSRGNQPQHF.

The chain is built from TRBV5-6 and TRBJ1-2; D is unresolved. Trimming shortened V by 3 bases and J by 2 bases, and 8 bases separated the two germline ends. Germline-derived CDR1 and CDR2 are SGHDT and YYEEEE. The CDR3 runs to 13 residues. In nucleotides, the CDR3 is TGTGCCAGCAGCTCCCTGCACAACTATGGCTACACCTTC. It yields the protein CASSSLHNYGYTF.

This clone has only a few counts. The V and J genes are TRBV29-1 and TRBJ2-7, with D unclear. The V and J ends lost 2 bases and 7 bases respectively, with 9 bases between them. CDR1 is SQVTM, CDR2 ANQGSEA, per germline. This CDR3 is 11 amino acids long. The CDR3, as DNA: TGCAGCGTTGAAATCGGCAAGGAGCAGTACTTC. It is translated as CSVEIGKEQYF.

CDR3 region: CSVRTDSGNTIYF. CDR3 nucleotides: TGCAGCGTTCGGACAGACTCTGGAAACACCATATATTTT. The chain uses TRBV29-1 and TRBJ1-3, with D perhaps matching TRBD1 (6 bases). This CDR3 spans 13 amino acids. Germline V gives CDR1 SQVTM, CDR2 ANQGSEA. The V and J ends lost 5 bases and 0 bases respectively, with 8 bases between them.

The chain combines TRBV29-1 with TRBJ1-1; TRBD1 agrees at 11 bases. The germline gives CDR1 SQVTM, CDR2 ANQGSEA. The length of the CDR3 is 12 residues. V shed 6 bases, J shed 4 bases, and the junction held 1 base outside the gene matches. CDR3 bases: TGCAGCGTAGGACAGGGGGCCACTGAAGCTTTCTTT. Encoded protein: CSVGQGATEAFF.

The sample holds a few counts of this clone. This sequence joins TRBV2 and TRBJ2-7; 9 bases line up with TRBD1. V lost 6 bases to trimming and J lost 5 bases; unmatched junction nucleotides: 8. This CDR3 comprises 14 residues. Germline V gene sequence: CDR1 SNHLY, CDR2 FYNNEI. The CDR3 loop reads CASRGGTGSNEQYF. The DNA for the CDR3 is TGTGCCAGCAGGGGGGGGACAGGGTCAAACGAGCAGTACTTC.